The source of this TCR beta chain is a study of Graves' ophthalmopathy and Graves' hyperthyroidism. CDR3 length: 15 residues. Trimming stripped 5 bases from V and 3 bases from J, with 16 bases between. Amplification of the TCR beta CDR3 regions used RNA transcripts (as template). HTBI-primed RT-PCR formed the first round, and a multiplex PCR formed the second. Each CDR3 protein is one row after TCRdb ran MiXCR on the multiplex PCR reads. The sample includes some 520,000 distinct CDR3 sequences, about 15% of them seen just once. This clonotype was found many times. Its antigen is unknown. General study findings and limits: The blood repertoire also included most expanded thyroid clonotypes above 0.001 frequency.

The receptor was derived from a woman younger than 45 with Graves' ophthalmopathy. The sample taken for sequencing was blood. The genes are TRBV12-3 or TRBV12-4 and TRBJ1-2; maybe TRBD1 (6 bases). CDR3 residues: CASSQPDSADYGYTF. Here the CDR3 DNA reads TGTGCCAGCAGTCAGCCGGACAGTGCCGACTATGGCTACACCTTC.